Shown below are 21 T cell receptor beta chains from a single sample sequenced in a study of OX40 agonist ivuxolimab in advanced cancers. Only in-frame clones appear in the TCRdb table, and some are missing; sequencing was by immunoSEQ multiplex PCR. The table includes 50,000 to 75,000 clones, approximately 90% detected once. The sample consisted of CD4+ or CD8+ T cells sorted from blood, taken in a trial of the OX40 agonist ivuxolimab. Source of these receptors: an adult with an advanced solid tumor such as melanoma, head and neck, liver or kidney cancer.

The rearrangement links TRBV2 to TRBJ1-2; weak D call: TRBD1 (5 bases). The CDR3 is made up of 14 amino acids. V dropped 2 bases and J dropped 6 bases, with 13 bases sitting between them. Looked up from germline, CDR1 is SNHLY and CDR2 is FYNNEI. This chain's CDR3 is CASSESSGGNGYTF. In nucleotides, the CDR3 is TGTGCCAGCAGTGAATCGTCCGGGGGGAATGGCTACACCTTC.

J is TRBJ2-6 and V is TRBV30; 7 bases are shared with TRBD1. This CDR3 spans 14 amino acids. V shed 5 bases, J shed 4 bases, and the junction held 5 bases outside the gene matches. Germline CDR1 reads GTSNPN; CDR2 reads SVGIG (reference sequence). The CDR3, as DNA: TGTGCCTGGGGAACAGGGGCCGGGGCCAACGTCCTGACTTTC. The encoded protein is CAWGTGAGANVLTF.

The genes are TRBV7-8 and TRBJ2-7; D not certain. The V gene's germline CDR1 is SGHVS and CDR2 FQNEAQ. With 3 bases removed from V and 0 bases from J, the gap between germline ends came to 9 bases. This CDR3 is built from 14 residues. This chain's CDR3 is CASSFDAGSYEQYF. Written as DNA, the CDR3 is TGTGCCAGCAGCTTTGACGCAGGCTCCTACGAGCAGTACTTC.

Here the CDR3 reads CASSLGGTGYQETQYF. CDR3 nucleotide sequence: TGTGCCAGCAGCTTGGGAGGGACAGGCTATCAAGAGACCCAGTACTTC. The V call is TRBV5-6, the J call TRBJ2-5, with 8 bases lining up with TRBD1. The CDR3 has 16 amino acids. Germline V CDR1 and CDR2: SGHDT, YYEEEE. After removal of 0 bases from V and 2 bases from J, the junction contained 6 bases not matched to a gene.

The chain employs TRBV5-6 and TRBJ2-3; 7 nucleotides agree with TRBD2. Germline V gene sequence: CDR1 SGHDT, CDR2 YYEEEE. After removal of 7 bases from V and 5 bases from J, the junction contained 16 bases not matched to a gene. The CDR3 covers 16 residues. CDR3 in DNA: TGTGCCAGCGGGTTAGAAGCGGGGCGAGGGAAAGATACGCAGTATTTT. This sequence encodes CASGLEAGRGKDTQYF.

The chain joins TRBV6-1 to TRBJ2-3; 8 nucleotides align to TRBD2. With V trimmed by 6 bases and J by 0 bases, 5 bases remained unmatched. CDR1 and CDR2 from the germline V gene are MNHNS and SASEGT. The CDR3 runs 15 residues. CDR3 sequence: CASRTLAGSTDTQYF. The DNA for the CDR3 is TGTGCCAGCAGAACGCTAGCGGGTAGCACAGATACGCAGTATTTT.

The genes are TRBV27 and TRBJ1-1; D remains unclear. Germline CDR1 is MNHEY and CDR2 is SMNVEV (reference sequence). The CDR3 has 13 residues. Trimming took off 1 base at V and 1 base at J, with 4 bases between the two ends. The chain's CDR3 is CASSLFKNTEAFF. For the CDR3, the DNA is TGTGCCAGCAGTTTATTTAAGAACACTGAAGCTTTCTTT.

This clone was picked up one time. The rearrangement uses TRBV25-1 and TRBJ2-7; TRBD2 aligns across 10 bases. This CDR3 contains 14 residues. V shed 8 bases and J 0 bases; nucleotides not matched to a gene: 4. Germline assignment: CDR1 MGHDK and CDR2 SYGVNS. The CDR3 here is CASRLAGGSYEQYF. In DNA form, the CDR3 reads TGTGCCAGCCGGTTAGCGGGAGGCTCCTACGAGCAGTACTTC.

This rearrangement joins TRBV19 to TRBJ1-2, with unresolved D. V dropped 3 bases and J dropped 6 bases, with 8 bases sitting between them. CDR3 length: 12 residues. CDR1 and CDR2 (germline): LNHDA, SQIVND (reference sequence). CDR3: CASSMSPDGYTF. CDR3 sequence (DNA): TGTGCCAGTAGTATGTCACCAGATGGCTACACCTTC.

This clone came up once. The rearrangement uses TRBV25-1 and TRBJ2-5, with 10 bases aligning to TRBD2. Germline lookup yields CDR1 MGHDK and CDR2 SYGVNS. Germline trimming cut 2 bases from V and 4 bases from J; bases unmatched to any gene: 7. This CDR3 comprises 16 residues. CDR3 bases: TGTGCCAGCAGTGAAGGGAGCGGGAGGGTCGGAGAGACCCAGTACTTC. Translation: CASSEGSGRVGETQYF.

V usage is TRBV2 and J usage is TRBJ1-1; weak D call: TRBD1 (5 bases). Looked up from germline, CDR1 is SNHLY and CDR2 is FYNNEI. There are 11 residues in the CDR3. V dropped 8 bases and J dropped 10 bases, with 14 bases sitting between them. The CDR3 DNA sequence: TGTGCCAGCTGGGACTTAGGACGAGCTTTCTTT. Translating it yields CASWDLGRAFF.

The rearrangement links TRBV27 to TRBJ2-2; 8 bases align to TRBD2. Trimming at V came to 3 bases and at J to 4 bases, leaving 1 base not matched to a gene. There are 14 residues in the CDR3. From germline, CDR1 is MNHEY and CDR2 SMNVEV (reference sequence). CDR3 amino acids: CASSFGGGTGELFF. The CDR3 DNA follows: TGTGCCAGCAGTTTCGGGGGGGGCACCGGGGAGCTGTTTTTT.

The genes are TRBV27 and TRBJ2-7; a weak D match, TRBD2 (6 bases). CDR3 length equals 13 residues. Germline CDR1 MNHEY, CDR2 SMNVEV (reference sequence). V was pared by 7 bases and J by 0 bases, with 10 bases between. The CDR3 DNA sequence: TGTGCCAGCAACCGGGGGAGCTCCTACGAGCAGTACTTC. Translating gives CASNRGSSYEQYF.

This chain joins TRBV16 and TRBJ1-2; 8 bases map to TRBD1. The germline CDR1 and CDR2 sequences are KGHSY and FQNENV. With 4 bases clipped from V and 8 bases from J, the junction kept 3 bases outside the gene matches. The CDR3 spans 12 residues. The CDR3 bases are TGTGCCAGCAGCCGGACAGGGAACGGCTACACCTTC. It translates to CASSRTGNGYTF.

The chain recombines TRBV7-9 with TRBJ2-7, with TRBD1 as a possible D gene (6 bases). In germline, CDR1 is SEHNR, CDR2 FQNEAQ (reference sequence). V gave up 5 bases and J gave up 1 base, with 9 bases separating them. The CDR3 length is 13 residues. Here the CDR3 DNA reads TGTGCCAGCAGCGGACAGTTTTCCTACGAGCAGTACTTC. The encoded protein is CASSGQFSYEQYF.

This clone was observed a handful of times. The chain uses TRBV7-8 and TRBJ1-3; D unresolved. V was clipped by 1 base and J by 0 bases, with 7 bases between them. This CDR3 is built from 15 residues. Germline-derived CDR1 and CDR2 are SGHVS and FQNEAQ. Here the CDR3 reads CASSLGAGSGNTIYF. CDR3 sequence (DNA): TGTGCCAGCAGCTTAGGGGCTGGCTCTGGAAACACCATATATTTT.

V gene TRBV6-5 combines with J gene TRBJ2-1; 11 bases align to TRBD1. The CDR3 is 13 amino acids. V shed 6 bases, J shed 13 bases, and the junction held 8 bases outside the gene matches. Germline-derived CDR1 and CDR2 are MNHEY and SVGAGI. CDR3 residues: CASRGQGASGQFF. Here the CDR3 DNA reads TGTGCCAGCAGAGGACAGGGGGCTAGCGGACAGTTCTTC.

The chain couples TRBV4-1 to TRBJ2-7, with D perhaps TRBD1 (5 bases). Germline V lookup: CDR1 MGHRA, CDR2 YSYEKL. Trimming shortened V by 4 bases and J by 5 bases, and 12 bases separated the two germline ends. The CDR3 covers 13 residues. Here the CDR3 reads CASSPGAWDEQYF. The CDR3, as DNA: TGCGCCAGCAGCCCTGGGGCGTGGGACGAGCAGTACTTC.

CDR3 region: CASSDGRGAALTGELFF. Here the CDR3 DNA reads TGTGCCAGCAGTGATGGGAGGGGGGCGGCCCTGACCGGGGAGCTGTTTTTT. This chain connects TRBV2 to TRBJ2-2; possibly TRBD2 for D (7 bases). Per germline, CDR1 SNHLY and CDR2 FYNNEI. V was trimmed by 3 bases and J by 5 bases, leaving 19 bases between them. This CDR3 spans 17 amino acids.

This clone was found a few times. V usage is TRBV27 and J usage is TRBJ2-7, with 12 bases matching TRBD2. V lost 4 bases, J lost 4 bases, and 2 bases stayed unmatched. The CDR3 is 14 residues long. Germline V gene lookup returns CDR1 MNHEY and CDR2 SMNVEV (reference sequence). The CDR3 DNA sequence: TGTGCCAGCAGTTCGGGACTAGCGGGTTACGAGCAGTACTTC. Encoded protein: CASSSGLAGYEQYF.

CDR3 sequence: CAWSTGDEAFF. DNA of the CDR3: TGTGCCTGGAGTACGGGGGATGAAGCTTTCTTT. This chain links TRBV30 with TRBJ1-1; D may be TRBD1 (5 bases). The germline CDR1 and CDR2 sequences are GTSNPN and SVGIG (reference sequence). The V gene lost 2 bases and the J gene lost 7 bases, with 8 bases spanning the gap. The CDR3 runs to 11 residues.